This T cell receptor beta chain was sequenced during a study of T cells in Graves' hyperthyroidism and ophthalmopathy (dated by TCRdb to between 2018 and 2021). Describing the broader study: Peripheral blood was sampled at the time of initial diagnosis, prior to any treatment. TCR V-J signatures able to tell the groups apart were searched for in a discovery cohort of some 97 patients, of whom roughly 42 had Graves' ophthalmopathy and about 55 had stable Graves' hyperthyroidism. The 100 discovery patients were randomly divided into training and test sets at a 7:3 ratio. Thyroid tissue and blood T-cell repertoires from roughly six Graves' hyperthyroidism patients were also compared in the study. Following sampling, methimazole starting at 30 mg daily was given to hyperthyroidism patients, and high-dose intravenous methylprednisolone was given to ophthalmopathy patients. Whether ophthalmopathy could be predicted prospectively was tested in an independent validation cohort made up of roughly 19 hyperthyroidism patients plus 17 patients who later progressed to ophthalmopathy. The paper reports TCR Vbeta CDR3 sequencing of 135 peripheral blood samples: 40 or so ophthalmopathy, fewer than 80 hyperthyroidism and around 17 progressor patients. What the research found in general, with its limitations: A 13 V-J signature model separated ophthalmopathy from stable hyperthyroidism, with just over 85% sensitivity and 81.08% specificity in cross-validation and 80%/75% in testing. No statistical method was used to fix the sample size in advance, and group allocation was not hidden from the investigators. In validation, the model predicted progression to ophthalmopathy a median of roughly six months before onset, with about 70% sensitivity and roughly 72% specificity. Most expanded thyroid clonotypes (frequency above 0.001) were also detected in blood, suggesting blood repertoires may reflect thyroid immune responses.

In the ophthalmopathy patients, disease was moderately to severely active, with a Clinical Activity Score of 3 or more, a NOSPECS grade of 4 or more, and a duration of less than 3 months. Any patient with an uncontrolled infection, another autoimmune disease, pregnancy or lactation was excluded. Diagnoses were established on the basis of clinical symptoms, serum thyroxine and TRAb, thyroid ultrasound, and orbital computed tomography. Ficoll-Paque density gradient centrifugation was used to isolate PBMCs from 8 to 10 ml of fresh peripheral blood. Trizol reagent was used to extract total RNA, and RNA quality was then checked on an Agilent 2100 Bioanalyzer. Amplification of TCR beta CDR3 regions was carried out from RNA transcripts. For the first round of RT-PCR on the TCR CDR3, the HTBI primer set was used together with the Qiagen OneStep RT-PCR kit. Libraries were constructed in a second round of multiplex PCR, after which size selection and purification were carried out. Paired-end sequencing of the libraries was performed with 100 bp reads on an Illumina HiSeq2000. Concerning the study's data processing: SOAPnuke was used to process the raw data, removing reads that contained adapters or uncalled bases, had a mean Phred below 15, or lacked an exact match to the constant primer or identifier. COPE v1.2.5 was used to merge high-quality paired reads, and clonotypes were defined as unique nucleotide sequences. Clonotypes were aligned to IMGT TRBV, TRBD and TRBJ reference segments using MiTCR v1.1. The analysis was restricted to V-J combinations with a frequency above 0.0001, which together covered 99% to 99.2% of the repertoires. A TCS score was defined as the ratio between F50 (clonal expansion) and ExV (chaos), using BLOSUM62-based TCRdist between CDR3 peptides within each V-J. Welch's t-statistics and random forest reduced 450 to 600 V-J features to 10 to 15, which were used in a naive Bayes classifier (R e1071). TCRdb redid the processing of the public reads, applying fastp at Q25 and MiXCR, and retained in-frame beta chains. Each entry merges the rows of one CDR3 protein and shows their most common DNA and genes. These V and J calls originate from TCRdb's pipeline instead of the authors' own analysis. This sample is represented by about 460,000 distinct CDR3 sequences; roughly 22% of them were singletons. The top ten clonotypes cover approximately 54% of the sample.

Worth noting for this clonotype: Its antigen target is currently unknown. No base quality information exists; no much larger clone differs at one position.

The sample comprised blood. The clonotype was recovered from a woman aged 65 to 85 with Graves' ophthalmopathy.

The sequence in DNA is TGTGCCTGGACCCCGGGACTGGGCTCTGGAAACACCATATATTTT. This gives the protein CAWTPGLGSGNTIYF. The rearrangement combines TRBV30 with TRBJ1-3; 5 matching bases give a weak D call of TRBD1. Including cysteine and phenylalanine, the CDR3 has 15 amino acids. Of all the DNA, just the CDR3 is kept, 45 bases in frame from base 1. As encoded in the germline V gene (reference sequence), CDR1 is GTSNPN while CDR2 is SVGIG. V is reduced by 4 bases and J by 0 bases, leaving a spacing of 13 bases between them. With the portions outside the CDR3 filled from the reference TRBV30 and TRBJ1-3 genes, the complete variable region becomes SQTIHQWPATLVQPVGSPLSLECTVEGTSNPNLYWYRQAAGRGLQLLFYSVGIGQISSEVPQNLSASRPQDRQFILSSKKLLLSDSGFYLCAWTPGLGSGNTIYFGEGSWLTVV.